The TCR beta chain under discussion was sequenced for a study of neoadjuvant nivolumab and ipilimumab in lung cancer. Regarding the study as a whole: Only two of four nivolumab-treated tumors gained richness and clonality by surgery.

Notes on this clone: Its target is unknown.

Here immunoSEQ multiplex PCR was the method, and the copy in TCRdb shows in-frame clones only, minus some. The sample yields approximately 13,000 clones, roughly 75% seen once. The TCR was taken from an adult with non-small cell lung cancer. The material sequenced was peripheral blood, taken after neoadjuvant nivolumab, alone or with ipilimumab, at or shortly before surgery.

CDR3 coding DNA: TGCGCCAGCAGCGGGCGGAGGGAGAACACCGGGGAGCTGTTTTTT. It translates to CASSGRRENTGELFF. The chain combines TRBV5-1 with TRBJ2-2, with a weak D call TRBD2 (6 bases). V gave up 4 bases and J gave up 1 base, with 11 bases separating them. From germline, CDR1 is SGHRS and CDR2 YFSETQ. The CDR3 loop spans 15 amino acids.